Below, 25 T cell receptor beta chains from the same sample are listed, as sequenced in a study of OX40 agonist ivuxolimab in advanced cancers. Assay used: immunoSEQ multiplex PCR; TCRdb lists only in-frame clones, some missing. The profile covers over 55,000 clones, with about 94% appearing a single time and about 15% taken by the ten largest. Material: CD4+ or CD8+ T cells sorted from blood, obtained in a trial of the OX40 agonist ivuxolimab. These receptors were collected from an adult with an advanced solid tumor such as melanoma, head and neck, liver or kidney cancer.

This clone occurred once. The V gene is TRBV18, the J gene TRBJ1-2, with D perhaps matching TRBD1 (5 bases). The CDR3 is 15 amino acids. Germline V gene sequence: CDR1 KGHSH, CDR2 LQKENI. The V and J ends lost 3 bases and 5 bases respectively, with 16 bases between them. CDR3 sequence: CASSPPGTGTYGYTF. CDR3 nucleotide sequence: TGTGCCAGCTCACCTCCGGGAACCGGGACGTATGGCTACACCTTC.

The V and J genes are TRBV7-6 and TRBJ2-5, with 7 positions matching TRBD2. The length of the CDR3 is 14 residues. The junction had 6 bases not matched to a gene; V was cut back by 4 bases and J by 4 bases. Germline V gene lookup returns CDR1 SGHVS and CDR2 FNYEAQ. In DNA form, the CDR3 reads TGTGCCAGCAGCTATGGGGGGGTCCGAGAGACCCAGTACTTC. Its translation is CASSYGGVRETQYF.

The V call is TRBV19, the J call TRBJ2-1, with 13 positions matching TRBD2. The CDR3 is 14 residues long. The germline V gene has CDR1 LNHDA and CDR2 SQIVND (reference sequence). After removal of 10 bases from V and 7 bases from J, the junction contained 7 bases not matched to a gene. The DNA of the CDR3 is TGTGCCACCTCACTAGCGGGAGGGGGTAATGAGCAGTTCTTC. Amino acids: CATSLAGGGNEQFF.

The rearrangement links TRBV13 to TRBJ2-3; 8 nucleotides match TRBD2. V trimming: 0 bases; J trimming: 2 bases; junction bases outside the gene matches: 4. The length of the CDR3 is 16 residues. Germline-derived CDR1 and CDR2 are PRHDT and FYEKMQ (reference sequence). The DNA of the CDR3 is TGTGCCAGCAGCTTAGGGGTAGCGGGGTACACAGATACGCAGTATTTT. As protein: CASSLGVAGYTDTQYF. Together with reference TRBV13 and TRBJ2-3, the CDR3 gives the full variable domain: AAGVIQSPRHLIKEKRETATLKCYPIPRHDTVYWYQQGPGQDPQFLISFYEKMQSDKGSIPDRFSAQQFSDYHSELNMSSLELGDSALYFCASSLGVAGYTDTQYFGPGTRLTVL.

The DNA for the CDR3 is TGTGCCACCAGCAGAGGTCTAGCGGGATCCTACGAGCAGTACTTC. Residues: CATSRGLAGSYEQYF. J is TRBJ2-7 and V is TRBV15, with 9 bases aligning to TRBD2. Trimming removed 1 base from V and 1 base from J; junction bases left unmatched: 2. The CDR3 totals 15 residues. Germline V gene lookup returns CDR1 LNHNV and CDR2 YYDKDF (reference sequence).

The V call is TRBV11-2, the J call TRBJ2-1; no clear D. Germline-derived CDR1 and CDR2 are SGHAT and FQNNGV. Deletions cut 1 base from V and 5 bases from J, with 21 bases between. The CDR3 is made up of 18 amino acids. CDR3 DNA: TGTGCCAGCAGCTTAGGGGCCTACTACTCTATCCTTAACAATGAGCAGTTCTTC. Translation gives CASSLGAYYSILNNEQFF. The full variable domain, completed using reference TRBV11-2 and TRBJ2-1, is EAGVAQSPRYKIIEKRQSVAFWCNPISGHATLYWYQQILGQGPKLLIQFQNNGVVDDSQLPKDRFSAERLKGVDSTLKIQPAKLEDSAVYLCASSLGAYYSILNNEQFFGPGTRLTVL.

J is TRBJ2-5 and V is TRBV13; 7 bases are shared with TRBD1. There are 16 residues in the CDR3. In germline, CDR1 is PRHDT, CDR2 FYEKMQ (reference sequence). The ends lost 5 bases at V and 2 bases at J; junction bases unmatched: 11. The CDR3: CASSHHPDRDQETQYF. DNA of the CDR3: TGTGCCAGCAGCCATCACCCAGACAGGGATCAAGAGACCCAGTACTTC.

This chain uses TRBV4-3 with TRBJ1-2; 7 positions agree with TRBD1. V was clipped by 0 bases and J by 1 base; unmatched bases: 5. The CDR3 runs 16 residues. Germline assignment: CDR1 LGHNA and CDR2 YSLEER. The CDR3 coding sequence is TGCGCCAGCAGCCAAGACACAGGGGTGCGTAACTATGGCTACACCTTC. It encodes CASSQDTGVRNYGYTF.

The chain is built from TRBV6-5 and TRBJ1-5; D remains ambiguous. This CDR3 has 13 amino acids. The germline gives CDR1 MNHEY, CDR2 SVGAGI. The V end was cut by 6 bases, the J end by 1 base, with 7 bases between. As DNA, the CDR3 is TGTGCCAGCAGCCTCGGAAGCAATCAGCCCCAGCATTTT. Translated: CASSLGSNQPQHF.

The chain links TRBV2 to TRBJ2-1, with D possibly TRBD1 on 5 matching bases. Germline CDR1 SNHLY, CDR2 FYNNEI. The ends were cut back, 3 bases at V and 0 bases at J, with 12 bases in the middle. This CDR3 region has 16 residues. The CDR3 loop is CASSDTGRSSYNEQFF. The CDR3 DNA is TGTGCCAGCAGTGACACAGGCCGAAGCTCCTACAATGAGCAGTTCTTC.

This clone was found once. This sequence joins TRBV9 and TRBJ2-1; no clear D gene. The CDR3 is made up of 15 amino acids. The ends were cut back, 0 bases at V and 4 bases at J, with 11 bases in the middle. CDR1 and CDR2 from the germline V gene are SGDLS and YYNGEE. CDR3 sequence (DNA): TGTGCCAGCAGCGTAGTCAGTGGCTATTACAATGAGCAGTTCTTC. This encodes CASSVVSGYYNEQFF.

The CDR3 protein is CASSPYDPNQPQHF. The DNA of the CDR3 is TGCGCCAGCAGCCCCTATGACCCCAATCAGCCCCAGCATTTT. J is TRBJ1-5 and V is TRBV5-1; D gene uncertain. The CDR3 consists of 14 residues. Germline CDR1 and CDR2: SGHRS and YFSETQ. Between the trimmed V and J ends, which lost 4 bases and 3 bases, there was a span of 11 bases.

The rearrangement links TRBV4-1 to TRBJ2-7, with D possibly matching TRBD1 (6 bases). The germline V and J ends were trimmed by 1 base and 2 bases, with 9 bases remaining between them. CDR1 is MGHRA, CDR2 YSYEKL, per germline. The CDR3 is 14 amino acids. Here the CDR3 reads CASSQVRDTYEQYF. The DNA of the CDR3 is TGCGCCAGCAGCCAAGTCCGGGACACCTACGAGCAGTACTTC.

This clone was counted once. This chain uses TRBV29-1 with TRBJ2-1; D may be TRBD1 (5 bases). CDR1 and CDR2 (germline): SQVTM, ANQGSEA. This CDR3 has 13 amino acids. Trimming left V 3 bases short and J 8 bases short, with 14 bases between. The CDR3 here is CSVEHVTRDEQFF. The CDR3, as DNA: TGCAGCGTTGAGCACGTGACCAGGGATGAGCAGTTCTTC.

The rearrangement joins TRBV6-1 to TRBJ2-7; D not resolved. Germline-derived CDR1 and CDR2 are MNHNS and SASEGT. The V and J ends lost 5 bases and 3 bases respectively, with 5 bases between them. CDR3 length equals 11 residues. The CDR3 spells CASSSYYEQYF. Written as DNA, the CDR3 is TGTGCCAGCAGTTCCTACTACGAGCAGTACTTC.

V is TRBV13 and J is TRBJ2-7; 13 bases agree with TRBD2. V was clipped by 5 bases and J by 5 bases; unmatched bases: 6. The length of the CDR3 is 15 residues. Germline V gene data show CDR1 as PRHDT and CDR2 as FYEKMQ (reference sequence). The CDR3, as DNA: TGTGCCAGCAGCACCCGGACTAGCGGGAGTGACGAGCAGTACTTC. Translated, it gives CASSTRTSGSDEQYF.

The gene calls are TRBV6-5 and TRBJ1-5; the match to TRBD1 covers 7 bases. The CDR3 is 15 residues long. The junction had 5 bases not matched to a gene; V was cut back by 0 bases and J by 6 bases. Germline loops: CDR1 MNHEY, CDR2 SVGAGI. CDR3 DNA: TGTGCCAGCAGTTACTCTACGGCAGGGGGTCAGCCCCAGCATTTT. Its translation: CASSYSTAGGQPQHF.

The rearrangement joins TRBV7-9 to TRBJ1-4, with 8 bases that match TRBD1. Germline V gives CDR1 SEHNR, CDR2 FQNEAQ (reference sequence). Trimming removed 5 bases from V and 6 bases from J; junction bases left unmatched: 11. This CDR3 has 16 amino acids. This CDR3 is CASSPLDREVDEKLFF. The CDR3 bases are TGTGCCAGCAGCCCATTGGACAGGGAGGTCGATGAAAAACTGTTTTTT.

The chain links TRBV29-1 to TRBJ2-7, with TRBD2 matching over 10 bases. This CDR3 spans 14 amino acids. The V and J ends lost 5 bases and 0 bases, in that order; junction bases with no gene match: 4. Germline V gene data show CDR1 as SQVTM and CDR2 as ANQGSEA. CDR3 protein: CSVRSGGSSYEQYF. The CDR3 DNA sequence: TGCAGCGTTCGTAGCGGGGGGAGCTCCTACGAGCAGTACTTC.

The genes are TRBV27 and TRBJ2-7; a weak D match, TRBD1 (5 bases). The CDR3 covers 15 residues. From germline, CDR1 is MNHEY and CDR2 SMNVEV (reference sequence). V lost 0 bases, J lost 6 bases, and 15 bases lay in between. CDR3 residues: CASSLSFYRIGEQYF. CDR3 sequence (DNA): TGTGCCAGCAGTTTATCCTTTTACAGGATAGGCGAGCAGTACTTC.

This chain connects TRBV4-2 to TRBJ1-1; D might be TRBD1 (5 bases). The germline V gene has CDR1 LGHNA and CDR2 YNFKEQ. V lost 5 bases and J lost 3, with 7 bases in between. This CDR3 has 12 amino acids. The CDR3 protein is CASSAGDTEAFF. CDR3 coding DNA: TGTGCCAGCAGCGCGGGGGACACTGAAGCTTTCTTT.

This chain links TRBV7-2 with TRBJ2-7, with D hard to call. This CDR3 comprises 13 residues. Germline V gives CDR1 SGHTA, CDR2 FQGNSA. V was trimmed by 5 bases and J by 0 bases, leaving 8 bases between them. CDR3 coding DNA: TGTGCCAGCAGCCCTGGGATCTCCTACGAGCAGTACTTC. Amino acids: CASSPGISYEQYF.

The chain joins TRBV7-9 to TRBJ2-7; tentative D call: TRBD2 (5 bases). The CDR3 loop spans 18 amino acids. V was trimmed by 2 bases and J by 0 bases, leaving 20 bases between them. Germline-derived CDR1 and CDR2 are SEHNR and FQNEAQ (reference sequence). The CDR3 region has the DNA TGTGCCAGCAGCTTATCGTTCATCGAGGACTTCTTCTCCTACGAGCAGTACTTC. Translating gives CASSLSFIEDFFSYEQYF.

This chain connects TRBV6-6 to TRBJ2-1; 9 positions agree with TRBD2. The CDR3 spans 15 residues. V gave up 1 base and J gave up 7 bases; unmatched junction bases: 5. CDR1 and CDR2 (germline): MNHNY, SVGAGI (reference sequence). This CDR3 is CASSYLLAGVNEQFF. The CDR3 DNA reads TGTGCCAGCAGTTACTTACTAGCGGGTGTAAATGAGCAGTTCTTC.

The sample holds one count of this clone. The chain has TRBV6-1 and TRBJ1-2, with 7 nucleotides matching TRBD1. Trimming at V came to 4 bases and at J to 3 bases, leaving 8 bases not matched to a gene. Germline V CDR1 and CDR2: MNHNS, SASEGT. The CDR3 covers 15 residues. For the CDR3, the DNA is TGTGCCAGCAGTGCGGGACAGTCGACTTACTATGGCTACACCTTC. Protein sequence: CASSAGQSTYYGYTF.